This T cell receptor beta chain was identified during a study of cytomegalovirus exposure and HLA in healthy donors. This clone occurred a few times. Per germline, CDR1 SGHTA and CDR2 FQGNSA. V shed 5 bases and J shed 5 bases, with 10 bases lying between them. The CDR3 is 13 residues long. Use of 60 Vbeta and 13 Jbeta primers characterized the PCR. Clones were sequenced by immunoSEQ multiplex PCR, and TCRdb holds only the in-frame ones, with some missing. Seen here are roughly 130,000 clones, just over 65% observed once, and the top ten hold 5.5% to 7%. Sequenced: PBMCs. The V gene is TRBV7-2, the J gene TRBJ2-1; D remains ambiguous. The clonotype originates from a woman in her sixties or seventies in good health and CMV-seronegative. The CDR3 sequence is CASSVSRDNEQFF. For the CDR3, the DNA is TGTGCCAGCAGCGTAAGTCGGGACAATGAGCAGTTCTTC.